The TCR beta chain under discussion was sequenced for a study of T cells in Graves' hyperthyroidism and ophthalmopathy. It was 8.5 to 10 ml of fresh peripheral blood that supplied the PBMCs. Many counts were recorded for this clonotype. Using RNA transcripts as the source, TCR beta CDR3 regions were amplified. TCR CDR3 regions were first amplified by RT-PCR with HTBI primers. TCRdb itself ran the multiplex PCR reads through MiXCR, one entry per CDR3 protein. Among a few hundred thousand distinct CDR3 sequences, 15% to 19% were seen once, and the ten largest hold 13% to 15%. CDR1 and CDR2 (germline): SEHNR, FQNEAQ (reference sequence). This CDR3 has 13 amino acids. The V gene lost 5 bases and the J gene lost 4 bases, with 12 bases spanning the gap.

The sequencing input was blood. The chain links TRBV7-9 to TRBJ2-7; D uncertain. The clonotype originates from a woman in her late teens or twenties with Graves' hyperthyroidism. CDR3 amino acids: CASSPSFLYEQYF. The CDR3 DNA is TGTGCCAGCAGCCCCTCTTTCCTATACGAGCAGTACTTC.